The T cell receptor (beta chain) described here comes from a study of patients and donors after allogeneic stem cell transplantation. TCRdb reanalysed the RT-PCR reads using MiXCR and keeps one entry per CDR3 protein. The sample consists of some 960,000 distinct CDR3 sequences, over 15% of them appearing once. This clonotype was recorded many times. CDR3 size: 13 residues. V dropped 3 bases and J dropped 7; count of bases not matched to a gene: 3. The clonotype originates from a human donor who was either an allogeneic HSCT recipient or a stem cell or donor lymphocyte infusion donor (not recorded which). It is not recorded whose cells these are; they may come from a transplant donor. Source material: blood, either unsorted or a sorted T cell fraction (not recorded which). This sequence joins TRBV12-3 or TRBV12-4 and TRBJ1-2; the match to TRBD1 covers 9 bases. The CDR3 sequence: CASSFRTGVGYTF. The CDR3 nucleotides read TGTGCCAGCAGTTTCCGGACAGGGGTTGGCTACACCTTC.